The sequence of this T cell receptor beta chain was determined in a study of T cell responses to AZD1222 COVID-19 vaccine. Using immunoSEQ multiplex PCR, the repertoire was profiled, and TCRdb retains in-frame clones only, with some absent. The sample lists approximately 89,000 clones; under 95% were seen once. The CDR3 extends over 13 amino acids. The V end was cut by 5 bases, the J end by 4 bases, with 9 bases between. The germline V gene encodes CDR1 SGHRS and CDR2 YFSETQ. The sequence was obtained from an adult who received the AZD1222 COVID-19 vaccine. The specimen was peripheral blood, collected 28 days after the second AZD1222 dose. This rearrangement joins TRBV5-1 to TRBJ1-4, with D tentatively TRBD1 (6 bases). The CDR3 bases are TGCGCCAGCAGGGACAGCGATAATGAAAAACTGTTTTTT. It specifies CASRDSDNEKLFF.